This record looks at one TCR beta chain sequence and its context. TCRdb's table, derived via immunoSEQ multiplex PCR, lists solely in-frame clones and lacks some. The repertoire has millions of clones, 93% of them found once; the top ten carry about 1.5%. The data belong to a study of shared clonotypes between healthy human individuals. This CDR3 is 14 amino acids long. From germline, CDR1 is SGHAT and CDR2 FQNNGV. V was cut by 1 base and J by 9 bases, with 13 bases left in between. Selected positively for CCR7 and CD45RO-negative, naive CD8 cells excluded terminally differentiated effector memory CD45RA+ cells.

The sequence derives from a man between 18 and 35 years old in good health. Some clones in this sample may be carry-over from other donors' samples. The sequencing input was naive CD8+ T cells from PBMCs. The chain links TRBV11-2 to TRBJ2-1, with a possible D match to TRBD2 (6 bases). The CDR3 DNA reads as TGTGCCAGCAGCTTAGGTATGGAGGGCTCTGAGCAGTTCTTC. Amino acids: CASSLGMEGSEQFF.